This T cell receptor (beta chain) was documented in a study of cytomegalovirus exposure and HLA in healthy donors. With respect to this clone: The target antigen is unknown.

General study findings and limits: The dataset shows that most TCR sequences were rare, while some public TCRs occurred in many donors. In an earlier analysis, about 90% or about 30%: the productive usage of most TCR beta V segments.

CDR3 size: 14 residues. The V and J ends lost 8 bases and 6 bases, in that order; junction bases with no gene match: 11. Germline CDR1 MNHEY, CDR2 SVGAGI. The PCR ran on 60 Vbeta and 13 Jbeta primers. Libraries were prepared by immunoSEQ multiplex PCR; TCRdb keeps only in-frame clonotypes and omits some of them. The sample carries approximately 210,000 clones, roughly four fifths recorded once. Whereas donors were nominally healthy upon sampling, unrecorded immune exposures were probable. The J gene is TRBJ1-2, the V gene TRBV6-5; TRBD1 agrees at 8 bases. The receptor was isolated from a man younger than 35 in good health and CMV-seronegative. Sequenced sample: PBMCs. The CDR3: CASSSGTGLHGYTF. The CDR3, as DNA: TGTGCCAGCTCTTCCGGGACAGGTCTCCATGGCTACACCTTC.